The present entry profiles one T cell receptor beta chain with its context. The antigen this receptor binds is unknown. Nothing much larger sits one base from this clone, and base qualities are not available. These data originate in a study of cytomegalovirus exposure and HLA in healthy donors (dated by TCRdb to the late 2010s). Study-level background: According to a later analysis, the 120 or so validation repertoires were produced on the same platform as the 600 to 850 repertoires of the first cohort. The aim of the study was to test whether cataloging public T cell receptors could identify signatures of past pathogen exposure. Along with the roughly 610-subject first cohort, a separate validation cohort of over a hundred different subjects was used. The study combined high-throughput TCR immunosequencing, statistical association of individual TCRs with disease status, and machine learning to predict cytomegalovirus infection status.

The CDR3 goes from the cysteine to the phenylalanine over 14 residues. CDR3 DNA is the only sequence kept; it has 42 bases, read in frame from the first base. Unmatched junction bases come to 4, with V trimmed by 3 bases and J by 3 bases. As encoded in the germline V gene, CDR1 is SGDLS while CDR2 is YYNGEE. Donors formed part of the validation cohort, which comprised over a hundred subjects and was distinct from the first cohort of several hundred subjects. The method was the immunoSEQ multiplex PCR assay. The original pipeline was this. A statistical classification framework was built for diagnosing cytomegalovirus status from the catalog of TCR beta chain sequences. This immuneACCESS table, as held by TCRdb, lists in-frame sequences with V and J called but not all clones. Of the missing ones, under half trace to an unresolved V gene in checked studies; the others have no known cause. D and trimming were read from the DNA, whereas the V and J calls and clone size are those reported in that table. This sample gives about 72,000 clones in total; roughly 94% of them show up just once. The top ten clones comprise 0.5% to 0.75% of the sample.

Points the paper makes about the study in general: In both the original and validation cohorts, the classifier was reported to diagnose cytomegalovirus status with high specificity and sensitivity. All 120 or so repertoires were used to score co-occurrence in the validation cohort in a later analysis, because that analysis had no HLA typing for the cohort. The study listed 170 or so TCR beta chains as associated with cytomegalovirus. It was suggested by the authors that the approach could potentially be generalized to other disease states and immunological phenotypes. In a later analysis, TCRs clustered in the first cohort were found to also tend to co-occur in the 130 or so validation repertoires, with 85% to 95% of cluster scores above 0. Across donors, most TCR sequences were observed very rarely, whereas some public TCRs were present in many individuals. In vitro tests confirmed that three of the cytomegalovirus-associated TCR beta chains recognize cytomegalovirus antigens.

The sample was PBMCs. Rearrangement joined TRBV9 to TRBJ1-1; TRBD1 lines up with 8 middle nucleotides. The TCR sequence derives from a young woman in good health and CMV-seronegative. The nucleotide sequence is TGTGCCAGCAGCGCTTCAGGGGGCTACACTGAAGCTTTCTTT. This sequence encodes CASSASGGYTEAFF.